The clone carrying this T cell receptor (beta chain) showed up many times. Its matching antigen is unknown. The library was built from roughly 400 ng RNA with molecular barcoded adaptors for alpha/delta and beta/gamma chains. From the reads, TCRdb called clonotypes with MiXCR, one entry per CDR3 protein. The data show tens of thousands of distinct CDR3 sequences, roughly 18% seen once. The CDR3 length is 11 residues. Trimming cost V 1 base and J 7 bases, with 1 base left between them. Germline CDR1 is LGHDT and CDR2 is YNNKEL (reference sequence). This record comes from a study of read filtering for tumor transcriptome and immune sequencing. Findings and limits, study-wide: IR-seq and RNA-seq agreed better without single-read clonotypes.

V gene TRBV3-1 combines with J gene TRBJ1-4; no reliable D call. Sample: a population of CD138-negative cells sorted from bone marrow. This receptor was taken from a donor aged 40 or older with multiple myeloma. The DNA for the CDR3 is TGTGCCAGCAGCCAAGGTGAAAAACTGTTTTTT. Residues: CASSQGEKLFF. Together with reference TRBV3-1 and TRBJ1-4, the CDR3 gives the full variable domain: DTAVSQTPKYLVTQMGNDKSIKCEQNLGHDTMYWYKQDSKKFLKIMFSYNNKELIINETVPNRFSPKSPDKAHLNLHINSLELGDSAVYFCASSQGEKLFFGSGTQLSVL.